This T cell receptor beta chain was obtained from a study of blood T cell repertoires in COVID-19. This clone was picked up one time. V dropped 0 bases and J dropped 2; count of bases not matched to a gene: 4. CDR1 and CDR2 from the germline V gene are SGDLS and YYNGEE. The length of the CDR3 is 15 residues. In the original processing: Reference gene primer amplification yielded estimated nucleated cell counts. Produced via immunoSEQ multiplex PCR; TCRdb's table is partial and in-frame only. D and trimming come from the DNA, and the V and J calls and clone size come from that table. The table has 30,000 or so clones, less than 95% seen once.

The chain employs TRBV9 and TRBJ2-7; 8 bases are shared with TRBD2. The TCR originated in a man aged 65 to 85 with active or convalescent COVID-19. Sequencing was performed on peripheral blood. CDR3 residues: CASSVGGSGAYEQYF. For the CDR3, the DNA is TGTGCCAGCAGCGTAGGGGGTAGCGGGGCCTACGAGCAGTACTTC.